Each of the 26 T cell receptor beta chains below was sequenced from the same sample in a study of cytomegalovirus exposure and HLA in healthy donors (dated by TCRdb to the late 2010s). Libraries came from the immunoSEQ multiplex PCR assay. For the multiplex PCR, a mixture combining 60 forward primers for TCR Vbeta segments and 13 reverse primers for TCR Jbeta segments was used. TCRdb mirrors the immuneACCESS table, restricted to in-frame sequences. Some clones are absent from its copies; in checked studies, under half trace to an unresolved V gene, and the reason for the others is unknown. The sample table lists approximately 110,000 clones, 73% of them with a count of one. The top ten clones comprise around 8% of the sample. The sequencing sample was made of PBMCs. Source of these receptors: a man in his forties or fifties in good health and CMV-seronegative.

In its sample, this clone was seen a few times. CDR3 protein: CASSKSRGSLYEQYF. In nucleotides, the CDR3 is TGTGCCAGCAGCAAAAGTAGGGGCAGTCTGTACGAGCAGTACTTC. The chain is built from TRBV7-2 and TRBJ2-7, with a tentative D call TRBD1 (5 bases). Trimming cost V 5 bases and J 4 bases, with 18 bases left between them. This CDR3 region has 15 residues. Per germline, CDR1 SGHTA and CDR2 FQGNSA.

Only one count was recorded for this clone. The chain has TRBV29-1 and TRBJ1-1; the match to TRBD1 covers 7 bases. V lost 1 base, J lost 3 bases, and 2 bases stayed unmatched. Germline loops: CDR1 SQVTM, CDR2 ANQGSEA. This CDR3 is 13 amino acids long. CDR3 sequence reads: CSVEGTGYTEAFF. CDR3 nucleotides: TGCAGCGTTGAAGGGACAGGCTACACTGAAGCTTTCTTT. Combining the CDR3 with reference TRBV29-1 and TRBJ1-1 gives the whole variable domain SAVISQKPSRDICQRGTSLTIQCQVDSQVTMMFWYRQQPGQSLTLIATANQGSEATYESGFVIDKFPISRPNLTFSTLTVSNMSPEDSSIYLCSVEGTGYTEAFFGQGTRLTVV.

V gene TRBV13 combines with J gene TRBJ2-2; 8 bases are shared with TRBD2. Germline V gene lookup returns CDR1 PRHDT and CDR2 FYEKMQ (reference sequence). The CDR3 extends over 15 amino acids. V was pared by 7 bases and J by 5 bases, with 9 bases of the junction left unmatched. The CDR3, as DNA: TGTGCCAGCACTTCCCGGGGGGGAAGGACCGGGGAGCTGTTTTTT. This gives the protein CASTSRGGRTGELFF.

This clone was counted a few times. This chain joins TRBV10-1 and TRBJ2-5; 11 bases fit TRBD2. This CDR3 has 16 amino acids. Looked up from germline, CDR1 is WNHNN and CDR2 is SYGVQD (reference sequence). V lost 4 bases, J lost 5 bases, and 9 bases stayed unmatched. The CDR3 loop is CASSVGTSGKRETQYF. CDR3 bases: TGCGCCAGCAGTGTCGGGACTAGCGGTAAAAGGGAGACCCAGTACTTC.

The chain is built from TRBV7-2 and TRBJ2-2, with 7 bases identical to TRBD1. With 2 bases clipped from V and 6 bases from J, the junction kept 3 bases outside the gene matches. The CDR3 runs to 14 residues. Germline values: CDR1 SGHTA, CDR2 FQGNSA. The CDR3 loop is CASSLLGGPGELFF. In DNA, the CDR3 is TGTGCCAGCAGCTTATTAGGGGGCCCCGGGGAGCTGTTTTTT.

The V gene is TRBV28, the J gene TRBJ2-2; 11 positions agree with TRBD2. J lost 1 base, V lost 10 bases, and 8 bases had no gene match. Germline V gives CDR1 MDHEN, CDR2 SYDVKM. The CDR3 covers 16 residues. DNA of the CDR3: TGTGCCACCAGGGGACTAGCGGAAATGAACACCGGGGAGCTGTTTTTT. It encodes CATRGLAEMNTGELFF.

The chain recombines TRBV7-9 with TRBJ1-1; D may be TRBD1 (6 bases). The CDR3 length is 16 residues. Trimming stripped 5 bases from V and 4 bases from J, with 20 bases between. Germline CDR1 SEHNR, CDR2 FQNEAQ (reference sequence). The CDR3 reads CASSHRDPRRVTEAFF. In DNA, the CDR3 is TGTGCCAGCAGCCACAGGGACCCCCGAAGGGTCACTGAAGCTTTCTTT. The variable domain in full, with the rest retrieved from reference TRBV7-9 and TRBJ1-1, is DTGVSQNPRHKITKRGQNVTFRCDPISEHNRLYWYRQTLGQGPEFLTYFQNEAQLEKSRLLSDRFSAERPKGSFSTLEIQRTEQGDSAMYLCASSHRDPRRVTEAFFGQGTRLTVV.

This clone was detected once. The rearrangement links TRBV14 to TRBJ1-1; maybe TRBD1 (5 bases). The CDR3 consists of 15 residues. The V end was cut by 1 base, the J end by 7 bases, with 16 bases between. Germline assignment: CDR1 SGHDN and CDR2 FVKESK. The CDR3 spells CASSQGRGTGGEAFF. Written as DNA, the CDR3 is TGTGCCAGCAGCCAAGGAAGGGGTACAGGCGGTGAAGCTTTCTTT.

J is TRBJ1-5 and V is TRBV23-1; 7 bases agree with TRBD1. TRBV23-1 carries the ORF label, with uncertain function. The CDR3 is 16 residues long. The V gene end was trimmed by 0 bases and the J gene end by 3 bases; junction bases not matched to a gene: 5. CDR3 nucleotide sequence: TGCGCCAGCAGTCAATCCCCAGGGGGAAACAATCAGCCCCAGCATTTT. This sequence encodes CASSQSPGGNNQPQHF.

V is TRBV9 and J is TRBJ1-1; the match to TRBD1 covers 10 bases. Germline-derived CDR1 and CDR2 are SGDLS and YYNGEE. With V trimmed by 2 bases and J by 10 bases, 5 bases remained unmatched. This CDR3 comprises 13 residues. Here the CDR3 DNA reads TGTGCCAGCAGCGTCGACGGGACAGGGGCAGCTTTCTTT. This translates into CASSVDGTGAAFF.

J is TRBJ2-3 and V is TRBV6-5; tentatively, D is TRBD1 (6 bases). Trimming took 2 bases from V and 4 from J, leaving 13 bases between them. There are 15 residues in the CDR3. The germline CDR1 and CDR2 sequences are MNHEY and SVGAGI. The CDR3: CASSYQGRISDTQYF. In DNA form, the CDR3 reads TGTGCCAGCAGTTACCAGGGGCGTATATCAGATACGCAGTATTTT.

The gene calls are TRBV7-3 and TRBJ1-1; 7 positions agree with TRBD1. Trimming removed 2 bases from V and 2 bases from J; junction bases left unmatched: 5. This CDR3 region has 15 residues. CDR1 SGHTA and CDR2 FQGTGA come from the germline V gene. The CDR3 region is CASSLSGGPNTEAFF. DNA for the CDR3: TGTGCCAGCAGCTTATCAGGGGGTCCCAACACTGAAGCTTTCTTT.

J is TRBJ2-3 and V is TRBV7-9, with D uncertain. This CDR3 spans 14 amino acids. Germline V gene data show CDR1 as SEHNR and CDR2 as FQNEAQ (reference sequence). V lost 2 bases to trimming and J lost 6 bases, with 12 bases between them. The CDR3 coding sequence is TGTGCCAGCAGCTTAAGCTTGGTTTCCGATACGCAGTATTTT. It translates to CASSLSLVSDTQYF.

In DNA, the CDR3 is TGTGCCAGCAGCTTAGCCAGGGGAAGGCAAGAGACCCAGTACTTC. Amino acid sequence: CASSLARGRQETQYF. The rearrangement uses TRBV7-8 and TRBJ2-5; TRBD1 might be the D (6 bases). Germline CDR1 and CDR2: SGHVS and FQNEAQ. Trimming took off 0 bases at V and 2 bases at J, with 10 bases between the two ends. The CDR3 runs to 15 residues. Complete variable domain (other parts from reference TRBV7-8 and TRBJ2-5): GAGVSQSPRYKVAKRGQDVALRCDPISGHVSLFWYQQALGQGPEFLTYFQNEAQLDKSGLPSDRFFAERPEGSVSTLKIQRTQQEDSAVYLCASSLARGRQETQYFGPGTRLLVL.

V is TRBV14 and J is TRBJ1-6; 10 bases agree with TRBD1. CDR3 size: 15 residues. Germline V lookup: CDR1 SGHDN, CDR2 FVKESK. V lost 4 bases to trimming and J lost 9 bases; unmatched junction nucleotides: 6. In DNA form, the CDR3 reads TGTGCCAGCAGCCCGGGACAGGGGAATTTTTCACCCCTCCACTTT. This encodes CASSPGQGNFSPLHF.

The chain couples TRBV5-8 to TRBJ2-7; perhaps TRBD1 as D (7 bases). Trimming pared 4 bases from V and 5 bases from J, leaving 13 bases between. Germline V gene lookup returns CDR1 SGHTS and CDR2 YDEGEE. The CDR3 consists of 13 residues. The CDR3, as DNA: TGTGCCAGCAGCCTCCAGGGGGGCCACGAGCAGTACTTC. It is translated as CASSLQGGHEQYF.

The chain couples TRBV9 to TRBJ2-3; TRBD2 matches at 9 bases. The CDR3 runs 15 residues. Per the germline V gene, CDR1 is SGDLS and CDR2 is YYNGEE. J lost 2 bases, V lost 0 bases, and 1 base had no gene match. The CDR3 nucleotides read TGTGCCAGCAGCGTAGGCGGGGGGGCCACAGATACGCAGTATTTT. Protein product: CASSVGGGATDTQYF.

The genes are TRBV6-1 and TRBJ1-5; 7 bases map to TRBD1. The J segment lost 0 bases and the V segment lost 6 bases, leaving 2 bases of the junction unmatched. This CDR3 contains 14 residues. CDR1 is MNHNS, CDR2 SASEGT, per germline. CDR3 DNA: TGTGCCAGCAGGGAGGGGGCTAGCAATCAGCCCCAGCATTTT. Translating it yields CASREGASNQPQHF.

This chain uses TRBV5-1 with TRBJ2-2; 7 positions match TRBD2. V dropped 3 bases and J dropped 1; count of bases not matched to a gene: 6. This CDR3 contains 16 residues. CDR1 and CDR2 from the germline V gene are SGHRS and YFSETQ. This chain's CDR3 is CASSSLWGGNTGELFF. CDR3 in DNA: TGCGCCAGCAGCTCCCTGTGGGGGGGGAACACCGGGGAGCTGTTTTTT.

The chain joins TRBV19 to TRBJ2-1, with D perhaps matching TRBD1 (5 bases). From germline, CDR1 is LNHDA and CDR2 SQIVND (reference sequence). The V gene lost 3 bases and the J gene lost 7 bases, with 13 bases spanning the gap. The CDR3 covers 14 residues. CDR3 DNA: TGTGCCAGTAGTATGGATGTCGACAGAAATGAGCAGTTCTTC. Translation: CASSMDVDRNEQFF.

V gene TRBV7-2 combines with J gene TRBJ2-1; 7 nucleotides line up with TRBD1. Trimming at V came to 4 bases and at J to 7 bases, leaving 10 bases not matched to a gene. The CDR3 sequence is 15 residues long. Germline V gene lookup returns CDR1 SGHTA and CDR2 FQGNSA. The CDR3 nucleotides read TGTGCCAGCAGCTCTGGACAGGCCTTTTTAAATGAGCAGTTCTTC. Translated: CASSSGQAFLNEQFF.

The J gene is TRBJ1-1, the V gene TRBV19, with 8 bases identical to TRBD1. CDR1 and CDR2 from the germline V gene are LNHDA and SQIVND (reference sequence). J was trimmed by 5 bases and V by 5 bases; bases with no gene match: 4. The CDR3 is made up of 13 amino acids. This CDR3 is CASSPGGWTEAFF. CDR3 bases: TGTGCCAGTAGTCCAGGGGGCTGGACTGAAGCTTTCTTT.

This chain joins TRBV6-5 and TRBJ2-2, with TRBD2 identical over 7 bases. The germline V gene has CDR1 MNHEY and CDR2 SVGAGI. The CDR3 extends over 14 amino acids. Unmatched junction bases numbered 4, after V lost 5 bases and J lost 4 bases. In DNA, the CDR3 is TGTGCCAGCAGTGGGGCTAGCGGCACCGGGGAGCTGTTTTTT. The encoded protein is CASSGASGTGELFF.

The rearrangement uses TRBV5-1 and TRBJ2-5; D remains unclear. This CDR3 is built from 14 residues. The germline V and J ends were trimmed by 4 bases and 1 base, with 11 bases remaining between them. CDR1 is SGHRS and CDR2 is YFSETQ in the germline V gene. CDR3 region: CASSPSGSQETQYF. The CDR3, as DNA: TGCGCCAGCAGCCCCTCGGGTTCCCAAGAGACCCAGTACTTC.

This clone has just a few counts. This chain joins TRBV27 and TRBJ1-2, with TRBD1 matching 7 bases. The CDR3 totals 13 residues. CDR1 MNHEY and CDR2 SMNVEV come from the germline V gene (reference sequence). The ends lost 4 bases at V and 4 bases at J; junction bases unmatched: 3. In DNA, the CDR3 is TGTGCCAGCAGTTCGACAGGGAGCTATGGCTACACCTTC. Translation gives CASSSTGSYGYTF.

The CDR3, as DNA: TGTGCCAGCAGCGTGATAGCGGGGGGGGGAACAGATACGCAGTATTTT. Protein sequence: CASSVIAGGGTDTQYF. The V and J genes are TRBV9 and TRBJ2-3, with 11 bases fitting TRBD2. The CDR3 has 16 residues. The germline gives CDR1 SGDLS, CDR2 YYNGEE. V gave up 2 bases and J gave up 3 bases; unmatched junction bases: 5.